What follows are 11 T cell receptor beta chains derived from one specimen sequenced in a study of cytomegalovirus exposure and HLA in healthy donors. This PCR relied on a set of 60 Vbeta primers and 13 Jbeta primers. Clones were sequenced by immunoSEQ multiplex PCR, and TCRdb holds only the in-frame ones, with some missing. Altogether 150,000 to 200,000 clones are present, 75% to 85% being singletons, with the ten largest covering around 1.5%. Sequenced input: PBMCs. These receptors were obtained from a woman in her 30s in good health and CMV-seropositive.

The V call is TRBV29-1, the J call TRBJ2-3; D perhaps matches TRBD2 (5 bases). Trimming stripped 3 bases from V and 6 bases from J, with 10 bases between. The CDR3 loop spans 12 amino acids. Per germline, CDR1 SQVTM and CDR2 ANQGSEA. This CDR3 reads CSVEEEADTQYF. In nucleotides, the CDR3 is TGCAGCGTTGAGGAGGAGGCGGATACGCAGTATTTT.

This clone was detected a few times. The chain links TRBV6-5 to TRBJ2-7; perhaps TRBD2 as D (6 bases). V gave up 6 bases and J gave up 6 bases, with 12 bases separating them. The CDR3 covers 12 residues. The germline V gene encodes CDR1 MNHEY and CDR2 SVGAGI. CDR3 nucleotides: TGTGCCAGCAGCCTAGTGGGGGGCGAGCAGTACTTC. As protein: CASSLVGGEQYF.

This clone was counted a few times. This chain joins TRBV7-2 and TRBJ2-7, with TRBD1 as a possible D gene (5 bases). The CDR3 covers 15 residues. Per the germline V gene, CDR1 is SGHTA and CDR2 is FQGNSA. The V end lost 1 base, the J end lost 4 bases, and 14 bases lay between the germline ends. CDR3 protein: CASSLEGREVYEQYF. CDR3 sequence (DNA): TGTGCCAGCAGCTTAGAGGGCAGGGAAGTGTACGAGCAGTACTTC.

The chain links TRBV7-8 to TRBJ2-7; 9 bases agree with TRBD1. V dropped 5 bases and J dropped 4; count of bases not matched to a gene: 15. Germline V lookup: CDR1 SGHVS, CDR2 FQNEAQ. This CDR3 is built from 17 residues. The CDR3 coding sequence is TGTGCCAGCAGCCTGTCTCTGACCGGGACAGGGCCTTACGAGCAGTACTTC. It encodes CASSLSLTGTGPYEQYF.

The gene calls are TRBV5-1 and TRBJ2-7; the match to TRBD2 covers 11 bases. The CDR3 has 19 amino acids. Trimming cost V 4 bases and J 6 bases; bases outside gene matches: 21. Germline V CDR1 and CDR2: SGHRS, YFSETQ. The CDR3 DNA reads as TGCGCCAGCAGCCGGGGCTTGGACAGGAGCACTAGCGGGAGTGGCGAGCAGTACTTC. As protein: CASSRGLDRSTSGSGEQYF.

In nucleotides, the CDR3 is TGTGCCAGCAGTTTTGCGGGGGGCAATCAGCCCCAGCATTTT. This codes for CASSFAGGNQPQHF. This chain connects TRBV27 to TRBJ1-5; D may be TRBD1 (5 bases). The length of the CDR3 is 14 residues. Trimming removed 3 bases from V and 2 bases from J, with 8 bases in between. CDR1 is MNHEY, CDR2 SMNVEV, per germline (reference sequence).

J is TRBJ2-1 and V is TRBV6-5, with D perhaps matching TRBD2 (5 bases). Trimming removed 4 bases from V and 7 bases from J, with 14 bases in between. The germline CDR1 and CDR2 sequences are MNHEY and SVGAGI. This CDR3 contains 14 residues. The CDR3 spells CASSLGRFMNEQFF. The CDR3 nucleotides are TGTGCCAGCAGTTTAGGGAGATTTATGAATGAGCAGTTCTTC.

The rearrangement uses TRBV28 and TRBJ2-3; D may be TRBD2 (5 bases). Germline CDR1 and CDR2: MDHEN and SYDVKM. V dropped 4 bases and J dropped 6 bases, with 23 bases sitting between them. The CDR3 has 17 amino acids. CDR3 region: CASSSLRGLASTDTQYF. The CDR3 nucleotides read TGTGCCAGCAGTTCCCTCCGAGGGTTAGCCTCGACGGATACGCAGTATTTT.

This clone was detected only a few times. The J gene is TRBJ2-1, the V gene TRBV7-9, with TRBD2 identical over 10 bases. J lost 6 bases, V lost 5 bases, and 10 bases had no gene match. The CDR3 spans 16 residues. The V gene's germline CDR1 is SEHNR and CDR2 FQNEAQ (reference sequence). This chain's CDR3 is CASSGRSASGSNEQFF. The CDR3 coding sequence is TGTGCCAGCAGCGGACGCAGCGCTAGCGGGAGCAATGAGCAGTTCTTC.

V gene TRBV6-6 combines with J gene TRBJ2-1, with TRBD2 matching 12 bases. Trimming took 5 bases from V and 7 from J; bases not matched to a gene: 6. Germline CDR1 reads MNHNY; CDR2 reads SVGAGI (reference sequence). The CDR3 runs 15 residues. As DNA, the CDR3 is TGTGCCAGCAGTACGACTAGCGGGGGAGGGAATGAGCAGTTCTTC. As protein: CASSTTSGGGNEQFF.

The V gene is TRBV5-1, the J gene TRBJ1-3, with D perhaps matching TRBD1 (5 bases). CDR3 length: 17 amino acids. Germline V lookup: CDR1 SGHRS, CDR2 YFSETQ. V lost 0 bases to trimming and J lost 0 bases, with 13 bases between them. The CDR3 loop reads CASSLVVAGNSGNTIYF. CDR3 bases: TGCGCCAGCAGCTTGGTCGTGGCAGGGAACTCTGGAAACACCATATATTTT.